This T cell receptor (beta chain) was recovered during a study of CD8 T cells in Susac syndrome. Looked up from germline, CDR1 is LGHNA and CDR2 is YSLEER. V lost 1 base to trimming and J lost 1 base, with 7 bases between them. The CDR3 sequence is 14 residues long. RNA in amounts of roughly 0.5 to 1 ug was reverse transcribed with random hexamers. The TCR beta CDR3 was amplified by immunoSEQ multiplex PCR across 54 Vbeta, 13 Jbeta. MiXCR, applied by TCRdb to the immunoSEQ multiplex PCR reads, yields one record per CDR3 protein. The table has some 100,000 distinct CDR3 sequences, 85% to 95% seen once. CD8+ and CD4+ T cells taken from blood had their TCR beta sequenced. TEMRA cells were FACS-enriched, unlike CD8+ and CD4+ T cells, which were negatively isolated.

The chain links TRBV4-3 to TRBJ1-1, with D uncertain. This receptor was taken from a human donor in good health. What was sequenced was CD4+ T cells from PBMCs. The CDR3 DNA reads TGCGCCAGCAGCCAAGGAGTTGGGAACACTGAAGCTTTCTTT. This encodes CASSQGVGNTEAFF.